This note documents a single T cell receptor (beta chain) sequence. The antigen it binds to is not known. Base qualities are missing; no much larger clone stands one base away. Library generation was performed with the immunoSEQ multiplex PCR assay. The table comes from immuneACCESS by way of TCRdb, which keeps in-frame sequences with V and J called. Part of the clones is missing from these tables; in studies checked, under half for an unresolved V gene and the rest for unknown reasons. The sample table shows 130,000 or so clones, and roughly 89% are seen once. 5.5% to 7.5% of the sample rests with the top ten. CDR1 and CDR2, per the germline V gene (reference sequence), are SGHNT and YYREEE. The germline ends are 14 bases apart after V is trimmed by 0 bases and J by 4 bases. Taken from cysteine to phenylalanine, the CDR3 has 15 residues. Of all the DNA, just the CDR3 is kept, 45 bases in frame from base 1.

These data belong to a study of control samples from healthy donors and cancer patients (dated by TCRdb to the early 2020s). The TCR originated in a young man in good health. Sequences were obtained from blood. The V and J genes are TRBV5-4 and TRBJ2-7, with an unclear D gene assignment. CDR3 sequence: CASSLDGSHRYEQYF. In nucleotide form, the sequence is TGTGCCAGCAGCTTGGACGGCTCCCATCGATACGAGCAGTACTTC.